A selection of T cell receptor beta chains follows, all from one sample in a study of blood T cell repertoires in COVID-19. Clones were sequenced by immunoSEQ multiplex PCR, and TCRdb holds only the in-frame ones, with some missing. The repertoire holds 250,000 to 400,000 clones, with roughly 88% as singletons. Sample: peripheral blood. The receptors stem from a woman aged 25 to 39 with COVID-19, enrolled during active disease. CDR3s leave out the opening cysteine and the closing phenylalanine or tryptophan.

j_call v_call cdr3_aa
TRBJ1-1 TRBV7-2 ASTPGLGGQTEAF
TRBJ2-7 TRBV11-1 ASSFGGNYEQY
TRBJ1-1 TRBV6-1 ASSETGGLEAF
TRBJ1-6 TRBV9 ASSVTEATNSPLH
TRBJ2-4 TRBV5-1 ASSKVAGVAKNIQY
TRBJ1-4 TRBV9 ASSRGPQHNEKLF
TRBJ1-2 TRBV7-9 ASSGGYSWGYT
TRBJ2-5 TRBV6-2/TRBV6-3 ASSSGPPGKTQY
TRBJ1-1 TRBV6-6 ASSPRTGNTEAF
TRBJ2-3 TRBV11-3 ASSPRAGTGGDTQY
TRBJ1-1 TRBV15 ATSRAFGANTEAF
TRBJ2-3 TRBV2 ASGGQGRDTQY
TRBJ2-2 TRBV19 ASSGKGAGPPGELF
TRBJ2-3 TRBV28 ASSPRLAGRTDTQY
TRBJ1-5 TRBV27 ASSPRGLSNQPQH
TRBJ2-1 TRBV5-4 ASSLGLRGNEQF
TRBJ1-1 TRBV19 ASSIDARGTEAF
TRBJ2-3 TRBV2 ASSAFGTARTDTQY
TRBJ2-5 TRBV19 ASSIRSFEETQY
TRBJ1-6 TRBV19 ASSIGGGGSTLH
TRBJ1-2 TRBV10-3 AISEQGAGYT
TRBJ1-5 TRBV4-3 ASSQEWGGDKNQPQH
TRBJ1-4 TRBV5-6 ASSLLYRRNEKLF
TRBJ1-2 TRBV5-6 ASSQGANYGYT
TRBJ2-7 TRBV21-1 ASSPPRSQAAYEQY
TRBJ2-2 TRBV7-2 ASSFTPNTGELF
TRBJ1-1 TRBV15 ATSSRVGTVEAF
TRBJ1-4 TRBV10-3 AISPEQGTNEKLF
TRBJ1-2 TRBV5-1 ASSLVGQDYGYT
TRBJ2-3 TRBV5-4 ASSPYSTDTQY
TRBJ1-2 TRBV30 AWSREEDGYT
TRBJ1-1 TRBV3-1/TRBV3-2 ASSQKDRQNTEAF